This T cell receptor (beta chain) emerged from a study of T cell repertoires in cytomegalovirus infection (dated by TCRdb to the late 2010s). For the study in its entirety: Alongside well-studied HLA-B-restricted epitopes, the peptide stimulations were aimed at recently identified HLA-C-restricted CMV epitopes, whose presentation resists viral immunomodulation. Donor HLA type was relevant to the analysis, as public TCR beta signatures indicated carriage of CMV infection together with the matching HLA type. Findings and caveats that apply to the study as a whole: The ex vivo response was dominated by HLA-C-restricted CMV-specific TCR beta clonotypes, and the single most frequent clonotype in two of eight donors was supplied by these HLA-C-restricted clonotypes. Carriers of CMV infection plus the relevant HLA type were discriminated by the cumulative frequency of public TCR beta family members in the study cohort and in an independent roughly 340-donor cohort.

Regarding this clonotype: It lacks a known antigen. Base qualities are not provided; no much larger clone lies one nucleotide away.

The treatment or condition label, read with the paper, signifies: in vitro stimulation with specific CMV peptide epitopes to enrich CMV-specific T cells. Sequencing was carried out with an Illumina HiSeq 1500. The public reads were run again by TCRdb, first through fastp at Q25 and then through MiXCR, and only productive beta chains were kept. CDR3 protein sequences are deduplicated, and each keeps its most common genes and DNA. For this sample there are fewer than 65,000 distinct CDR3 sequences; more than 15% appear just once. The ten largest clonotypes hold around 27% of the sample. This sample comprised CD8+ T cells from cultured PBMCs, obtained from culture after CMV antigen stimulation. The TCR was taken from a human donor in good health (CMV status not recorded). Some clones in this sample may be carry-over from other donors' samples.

CDR3 region: CASSPPRAGRDEQFF. The DNA reads TGTGCCAGCAGCCCCCCCCGGGCAGGGAGAGATGAGCAGTTCTTC. The V and J segments used are TRBV7-8 and TRBJ2-1, with the D assignment possibly TRBD1 or TRBD2, given 5 matching bases for each. Including the terminal cysteine and phenylalanine, the CDR3 comprises 15 residues. Kept here is only the CDR3 DNA, which spans 45 bases and is read in frame from base 1. Taken from the germline V gene, the CDR1 and CDR2 loops are SGHVS and FQNEAQ. V is pared back by 5 bases and J by 8 bases, with 19 bases lying between the germline termini.